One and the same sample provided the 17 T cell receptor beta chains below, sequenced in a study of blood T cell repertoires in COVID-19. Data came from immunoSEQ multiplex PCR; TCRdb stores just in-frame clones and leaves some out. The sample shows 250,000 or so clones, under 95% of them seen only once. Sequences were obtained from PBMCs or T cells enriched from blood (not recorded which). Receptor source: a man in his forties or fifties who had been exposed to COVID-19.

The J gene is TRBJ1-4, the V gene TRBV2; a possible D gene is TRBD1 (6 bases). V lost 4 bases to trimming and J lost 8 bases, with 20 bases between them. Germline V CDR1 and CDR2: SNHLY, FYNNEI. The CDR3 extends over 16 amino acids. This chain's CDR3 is CASSGAGDVVGEKLFF. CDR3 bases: TGTGCCAGCAGTGGGGCAGGGGATGTGGTCGGCGAAAAACTGTTTTTT.

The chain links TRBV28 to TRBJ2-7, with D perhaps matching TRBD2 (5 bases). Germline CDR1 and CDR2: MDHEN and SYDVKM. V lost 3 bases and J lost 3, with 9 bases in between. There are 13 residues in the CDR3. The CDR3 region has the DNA TGTGCCAGCAGTTTTCGGGGATACTACGAGCAGTACTTC. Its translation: CASSFRGYYEQYF. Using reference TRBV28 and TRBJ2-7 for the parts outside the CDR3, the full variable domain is DVKVTQSSRYLVKRTGEKVFLECVQDMDHENMFWYRQDPGLGLRLIYFSYDVKMKEKGDIPEGYSVSREKKERFSLILESASTNQTSMYLCASSFRGYYEQYFGPGTRLTVT.

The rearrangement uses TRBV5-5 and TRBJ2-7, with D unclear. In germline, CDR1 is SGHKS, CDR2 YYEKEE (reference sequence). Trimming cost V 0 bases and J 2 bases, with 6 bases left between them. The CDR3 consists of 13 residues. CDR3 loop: CASSLGPTYEQYF. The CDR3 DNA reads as TGTGCCAGCAGCTTGGGTCCTACCTACGAGCAGTACTTC.

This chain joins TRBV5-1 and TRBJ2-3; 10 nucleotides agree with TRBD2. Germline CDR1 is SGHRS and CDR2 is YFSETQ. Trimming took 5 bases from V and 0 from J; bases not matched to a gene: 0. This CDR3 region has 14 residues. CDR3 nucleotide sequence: TGCGCCAGCAGGACTAGCGGGAGCACAGATACGCAGTATTTT. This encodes CASRTSGSTDTQYF. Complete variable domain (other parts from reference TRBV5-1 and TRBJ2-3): KAGVTQTPRYLIKTRGQQVTLSCSPISGHRSVSWYQQTPGQGLQFLFEYFSETQRNKGNFPGRFSGRQFSNSRSEMNVSTLELGDSALYLCASRTSGSTDTQYFGPGTRLTVL.

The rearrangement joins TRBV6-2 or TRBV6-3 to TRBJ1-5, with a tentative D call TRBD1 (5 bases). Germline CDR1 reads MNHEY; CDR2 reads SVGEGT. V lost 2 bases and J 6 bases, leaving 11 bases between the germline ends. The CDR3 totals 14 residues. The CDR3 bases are TGTGCCAGCAGTTACGGTGGGGGAGGTCAGCCCCAGCATTTT. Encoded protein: CASSYGGGGQPQHF.

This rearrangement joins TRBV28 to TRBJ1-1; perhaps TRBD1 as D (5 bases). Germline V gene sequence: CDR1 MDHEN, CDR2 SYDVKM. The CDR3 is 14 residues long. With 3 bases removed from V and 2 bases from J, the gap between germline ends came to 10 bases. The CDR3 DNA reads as TGTGCCAGCAGTTTTGGGGGGATAAACACTGAAGCTTTCTTT. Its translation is CASSFGGINTEAFF.

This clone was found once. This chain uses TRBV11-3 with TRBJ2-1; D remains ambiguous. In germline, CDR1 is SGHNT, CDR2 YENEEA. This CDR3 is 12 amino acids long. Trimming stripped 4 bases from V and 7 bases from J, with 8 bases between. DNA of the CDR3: TGTGCCAGCAGCTGGTGGAGTAATGAGCAGTTCTTC. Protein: CASSWWSNEQFF. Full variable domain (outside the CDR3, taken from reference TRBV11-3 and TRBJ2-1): EAGVVQSPRYKIIEKKQPVAFWCNPISGHNTLYWYLQNLGQGPELLIRYENEEAVDDSQLPKDRFSAERLKGVDSTLKIQPAELGDSAVYLCASSWWSNEQFFGPGTRLTVL.

CDR3 sequence: CASSLSGTGTSPLHF. The CDR3, as DNA: TGTGCCAGCAGTTTATCCGGGACAGGGACTTCACCCCTCCACTTT. The rearrangement joins TRBV28 to TRBJ1-6, with TRBD1 identical over 9 bases. Germline CDR1 and CDR2: MDHEN and SYDVKM. CDR3 length equals 15 residues. J was trimmed by 9 bases and V by 1 base; bases with no gene match: 4.

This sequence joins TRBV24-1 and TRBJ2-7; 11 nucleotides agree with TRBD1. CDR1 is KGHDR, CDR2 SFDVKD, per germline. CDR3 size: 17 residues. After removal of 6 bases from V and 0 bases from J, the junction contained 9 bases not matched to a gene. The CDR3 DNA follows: TGTGCCACCAGTCCGGGACAGGGGGGTCCCAACTCCTACGAGCAGTACTTC. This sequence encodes CATSPGQGGPNSYEQYF.

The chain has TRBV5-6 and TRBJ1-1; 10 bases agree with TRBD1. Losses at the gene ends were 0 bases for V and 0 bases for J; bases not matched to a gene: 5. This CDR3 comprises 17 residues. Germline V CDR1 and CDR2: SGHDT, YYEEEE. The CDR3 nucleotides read TGTGCCAGCAGCTTGGCGGGACAGGGGTACATGAACACTGAAGCTTTCTTT. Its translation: CASSLAGQGYMNTEAFF.

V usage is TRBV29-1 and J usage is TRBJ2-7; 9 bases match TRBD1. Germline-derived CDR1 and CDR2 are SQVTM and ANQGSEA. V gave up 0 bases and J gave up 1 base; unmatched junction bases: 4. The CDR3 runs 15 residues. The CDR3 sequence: CSVEDLTGGSYEQYF. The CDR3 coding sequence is TGCAGCGTTGAAGACCTGACAGGGGGATCCTACGAGCAGTACTTC.

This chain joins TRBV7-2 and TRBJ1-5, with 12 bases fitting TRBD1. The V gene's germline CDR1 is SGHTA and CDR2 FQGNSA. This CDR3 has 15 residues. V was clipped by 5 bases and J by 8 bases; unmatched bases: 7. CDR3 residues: CASSPGQGARKPQHF. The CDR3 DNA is TGTGCCAGCAGCCCGGGACAGGGGGCGCGGAAGCCCCAGCATTTT.

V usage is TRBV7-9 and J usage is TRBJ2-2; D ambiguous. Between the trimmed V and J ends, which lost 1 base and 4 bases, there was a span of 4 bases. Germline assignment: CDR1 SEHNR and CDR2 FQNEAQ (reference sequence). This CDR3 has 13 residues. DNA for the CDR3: TGTGCCAGCAGCTTAGGTAGCACCGGGGAGCTGTTTTTT. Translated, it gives CASSLGSTGELFF.

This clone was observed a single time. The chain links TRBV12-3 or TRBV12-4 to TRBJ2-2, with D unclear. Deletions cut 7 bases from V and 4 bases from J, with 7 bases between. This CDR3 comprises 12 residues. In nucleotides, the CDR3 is TGTGCCAGCATCGAGTCCACCGGGGAGCTGTTTTTT. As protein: CASIESTGELFF.

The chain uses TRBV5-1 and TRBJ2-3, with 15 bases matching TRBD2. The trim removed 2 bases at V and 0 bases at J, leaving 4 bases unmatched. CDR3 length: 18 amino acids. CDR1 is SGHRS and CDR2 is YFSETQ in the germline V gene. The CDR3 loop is CASSFLGLAGGSTDTQYF. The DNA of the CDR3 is TGCGCCAGCAGCTTCCTAGGACTAGCGGGAGGGAGCACAGATACGCAGTATTTT.

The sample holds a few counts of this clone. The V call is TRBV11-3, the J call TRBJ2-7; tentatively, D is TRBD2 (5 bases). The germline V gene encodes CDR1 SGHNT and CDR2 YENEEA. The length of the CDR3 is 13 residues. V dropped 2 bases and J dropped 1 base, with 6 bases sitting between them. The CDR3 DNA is TGTGCCAGCAGCTTACGGGATTCCTACGAGCAGTACTTC. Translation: CASSLRDSYEQYF.

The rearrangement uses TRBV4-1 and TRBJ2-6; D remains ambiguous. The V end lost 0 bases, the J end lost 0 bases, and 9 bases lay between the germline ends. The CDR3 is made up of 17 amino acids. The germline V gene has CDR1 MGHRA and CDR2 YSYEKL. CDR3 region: CASSQDQFYSGANVLTF. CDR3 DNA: TGCGCCAGCAGCCAAGATCAGTTTTACTCTGGGGCCAACGTCCTGACTTTC.